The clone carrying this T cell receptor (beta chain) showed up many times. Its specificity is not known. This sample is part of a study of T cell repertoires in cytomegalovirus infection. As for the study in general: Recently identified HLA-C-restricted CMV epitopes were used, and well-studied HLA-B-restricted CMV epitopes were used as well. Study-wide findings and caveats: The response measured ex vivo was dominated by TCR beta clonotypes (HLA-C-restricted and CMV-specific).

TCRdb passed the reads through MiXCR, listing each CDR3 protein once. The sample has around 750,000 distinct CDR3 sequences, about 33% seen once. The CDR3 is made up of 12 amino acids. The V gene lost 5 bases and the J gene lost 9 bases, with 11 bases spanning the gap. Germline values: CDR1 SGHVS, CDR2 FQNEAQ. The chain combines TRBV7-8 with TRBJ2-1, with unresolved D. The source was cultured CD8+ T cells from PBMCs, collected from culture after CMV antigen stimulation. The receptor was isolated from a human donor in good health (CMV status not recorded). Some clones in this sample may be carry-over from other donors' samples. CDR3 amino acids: CASSLVSTEQFF. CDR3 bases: TGTGCCAGCAGCCTAGTTAGTACTGAGCAGTTCTTC.